This paragraph reports one T cell receptor beta chain. Its antigen is undetermined. The sample belongs to a study of T-cell memory formation after mild COVID-19. TCRalpha and TCRbeta libraries used 5'RACE with constant-segment primers and UMIs. TCRdb reprocessed the 5' RACE reads with MiXCR, giving one entry per CDR3 protein. The table records tens of thousands of distinct CDR3 sequences, around 13% of them present only once. Study-wide results and caveats: SARS-CoV-2 specificity was not confirmed for second-wave clones peaking on day 37.

V lost 3 bases to trimming and J lost 3 bases, with 8 bases between them. The CDR3 extends over 13 amino acids. The V and J genes are TRBV12-3 or TRBV12-4 and TRBJ1-1; D ambiguous. The sequence derives from a man aged 18 to 29 who had mild COVID-19 (a few samples of this study predate the infection). Cell type and time point are not known. The specimen was PBMCs or a T cell subset sorted from them (not recorded which). The CDR3 region is CASSLYSHTEAFF. The CDR3 coding sequence is TGTGCCAGCAGTTTGTACAGTCACACTGAAGCTTTCTTT.